A selection of T cell receptor beta chains follows, all from one sample in a study of OX40 agonist ivuxolimab in advanced cancers. The method was immunoSEQ multiplex PCR; TCRdb's version includes in-frame clones alone and lacks a portion of them. The repertoire has approximately 42,000 clones, approximately 91% of them found once; the top ten carry roughly a sixth. Sequencing used CD4+ or CD8+ T cells sorted from blood, obtained in a trial of the OX40 agonist ivuxolimab. These receptors originate from an adult with an advanced solid tumor such as melanoma, head and neck, liver or kidney cancer. Both conserved end residues are part of each CDR3. A D gene is named only where the DNA matches it firmly. The size of a clone is reported for some rows only, either as once, few or many, or as a class for expanded clones.

V	size	D	J	DNA	CDR3
TRBV7-2	NA	NA	TRBJ1-1	TGTGCCAGCAGCTTAGAGGGGCCTCTGAGCACTGAAGCTTTCTTT	CASSLEGPLSTEAFF
TRBV27	NA	NA	TRBJ1-6	TGTGCCAGCAGTTTACCTCGGGTGTCTGGTTCCCTCCACTTT	CASSLPRVSGSLHF
TRBV7-2	NA	TRBD1	TRBJ2-6	TGTGCCAGCAGCTTAGGGACAGGCCCTGGGGCCAACGTCCTGACTTTC	CASSLGTGPGANVLTF
TRBV5-6	NA	TRBD1	TRBJ1-1	TGTGCCAGCACCATAGGAGGGGACAGAAGCACTGAAGCTTTCTTT	CASTIGGDRSTEAFF
TRBV11-2	NA	NA	TRBJ1-2	TGTGCCAGCAGCCCCCATCGTGAAGGGTTCGCCTATGGCTACACCTTC	CASSPHREGFAYGYTF
TRBV7-9	NA	NA	TRBJ1-1	TGTGCCAGCAGCTTTGATCGAGGACAACTCAACACTGAAGCTTTCTTT	CASSFDRGQLNTEAFF
TRBV5-1	many	NA	TRBJ2-5	TGCGCCAGTCCCACACATACTGCGCGGGAGACCCAGTACTTC	CASPTHTARETQYF
TRBV4-3	NA	NA	TRBJ2-2	TGCGCCAGCAGCCTCCGGGACCGGGGGACCGGGGAGCTGTTTTTT	CASSLRDRGTGELFF
TRBV11-2	NA	TRBD1	TRBJ2-3	TGTGCCAGCAGCCGGGACAGGGGGCGGCCGACCCTCACAGATACGCAGTATTTT	CASSRDRGRPTLTDTQYF
TRBV29-1	NA	TRBD1	TRBJ1-2	TGCAGCGTCCCGACAGGGGACTATGGCTACACCTTC	CSVPTGDYGYTF
TRBV7-9	NA	TRBD1	TRBJ1-4	TGTGCCACTACCTCCGGGGGACAGGTTAATGAAAAACTGTTTTTT	CATTSGGQVNEKLFF
TRBV4-3	NA	NA	TRBJ1-1	TGCGCCAGCAGCCAAGAACCCAGGGCGAACACTGAAGCTTTCTTT	CASSQEPRANTEAFF
TRBV9	NA	TRBD2	TRBJ2-1	TGTGCCAGCAGCCCGGGGCTAGCGGGGGCTTTGTCGGAGCAGTTCTTC	CASSPGLAGALSEQFF
TRBV9	few	NA	TRBJ2-1	TGTGCCAGCAGCGTAGGGGGGCCCACCTACAATGAGCAGTTCTTC	CASSVGGPTYNEQFF
TRBV27	NA	TRBD1	TRBJ2-7	TGTGCCAGCAGTTTTGGGACAGGAATCTCCGAGCAGTACTTC	CASSFGTGISEQYF
TRBV4-3	once	NA	TRBJ2-2	TGCGCCAGCAGCCAAGACAGCGCGGTAACTAACACCGGGGAGCTGTTTTTT	CASSQDSAVTNTGELFF
TRBV6-1	NA	NA	TRBJ1-2	TGTGCCAGCAGGGAGACAGCTCTCGATGGCTACACCTTC	CASRETALDGYTF
TRBV9	NA	NA	TRBJ2-1	TGTGCCAGCAGCGTAGCCGGCGGGACCCCTGAGAGATCCTACAATGAGCAGTTCTTC	CASSVAGGTPERSYNEQFF
TRBV25-1	once	TRBD1	TRBJ1-2	TGTGCCAGCAGTGAATATTTTGCAGGGGGCAACTATGGCTACACCTTC	CASSEYFAGGNYGYTF
TRBV5-1	NA	TRBD1	TRBJ2-7	TGCGCCAGCAGCTTTACAGGGGGTCACTACGAGCAGTACTTC	CASSFTGGHYEQYF
TRBV9	few	TRBD1	TRBJ1-1	TGTGCCAGCAGCGTAGTGGGACAGGGGTATGAAGCTTTCTTT	CASSVVGQGYEAFF
TRBV21-1	NA	NA	TRBJ1-1	TGTGCCAGCAGCCGGCGGGTCCCCTTCTTGAACACTGAAGCTTTCTTT	CASSRRVPFLNTEAFF
TRBV28	NA	NA	TRBJ1-3	TGTGCCAGCAGTCTGGGAAACACCATATATTTT	CASSLGNTIYF
TRBV28	NA	NA	TRBJ1-1	TGTGCCACAGAGGGGGTAACGAACACTGAAGCTTTCTTT	CATEGVTNTEAFF
TRBV9	NA	TRBD2	TRBJ2-1	TGTGCCAGCAGCTCCCTTTCCTTAGCGGGGCCTGACAATGAGCAGTTCTTC	CASSSLSLAGPDNEQFF
TRBV2	few	NA	TRBJ1-2	TGTGCCAGCAGTGAAGTTCCGGGTACGGACTATGGCTACACCTTC	CASSEVPGTDYGYTF
TRBV2	many	TRBD2	TRBJ2-2	TGTGCCAGCACTCCAGCGGGAGATAACACCGGGGAGCTGTTTTTT	CASTPAGDNTGELFF
TRBV11-2	NA	TRBD2	TRBJ2-1	TGTGCCAGCAGCTCCTCCGGAGCGGGGGGGCTTATTTTAAATGAGCAGTTCTTC	CASSSSGAGGLILNEQFF
TRBV10-1	NA	TRBD1	TRBJ2-2	TGCGCCAGCAGTGAATCTACAGGGGGCCGGGGGGAGCTGTTTTTT	CASSESTGGRGELFF
TRBV11-2	few	TRBD1	TRBJ1-6	TGTGCCAGCAGCTTACGTGTCGGACAGGGGTATTCACCCCTCCACTTT	CASSLRVGQGYSPLHF
TRBV15	NA	NA	TRBJ2-2	TGTGCCACCAGGGCCACCGGGGAGCTGTTTTTT	CATRATGELFF
TRBV7-9	NA	NA	TRBJ2-5	TGTGCCAGCAGTACAGAGTACGGGATGGAGACCCAGTACTTC	CASSTEYGMETQYF
TRBV29-1	once	TRBD1	TRBJ1-2	TGCAGCGTCCGATCTCCGGGACAGGGGGGCTATGGCTACACCTTC	CSVRSPGQGGYGYTF
TRBV5-6	NA	NA	TRBJ1-2	TGTGCCAGCAGCTTGGGGAACAGCTATGGCTACACCTTC	CASSLGNSYGYTF
TRBV11-3	NA	NA	TRBJ2-5	TGTGCCAGCAGCTTACAGTACCAAGAGACCCAGTACTTC	CASSLQYQETQYF
TRBV5-6	NA	NA	TRBJ1-5	TGTGCCAGCAGCCGAGGGGTCAATCAGCCCCAGCATTTT	CASSRGVNQPQHF
TRBV9	NA	NA	TRBJ2-1	TGTGCCAGCAGCGTAGGTCTCAGTCACAATGAGCAGTTCTTC	CASSVGLSHNEQFF
TRBV4-1	NA	TRBD1	TRBJ2-5	TGCGCCAGCAGCCAATCCGGGACAGGGGCTCGGGGGACCCAGTACTTC	CASSQSGTGARGTQYF
TRBV2	NA	NA	TRBJ1-5	TGTGCCATTACTAGGGATAGCAATCAGCCCCAGCATTTT	CAITRDSNQPQHF
TRBV19	NA	NA	TRBJ1-2	TGTGCCAGTAGGATGGGTGGGGCAGATGGCTACACCTTC	CASRMGGADGYTF
TRBV4-1	NA	NA	TRBJ1-5	TGCGCCAGCAGCCACCTTGGGGATCAGCCCCAGCATTTT	CASSHLGDQPQHF
TRBV18	NA	NA	TRBJ2-1	TGTGCCAGCTCACCACCTAAAGGGACATTTTACAATGAGCAGTTCTTC	CASSPPKGTFYNEQFF
TRBV11-2	few	TRBD1	TRBJ2-7	TGTGCCAGCAGGCGGACAGGGAGATACGAGCAGTACTTC	CASRRTGRYEQYF
TRBV9	few	NA	TRBJ2-7	TGTGCCAGCAGCCTGGGGGGGGACACCTACGAGCAGTACTTC	CASSLGGDTYEQYF